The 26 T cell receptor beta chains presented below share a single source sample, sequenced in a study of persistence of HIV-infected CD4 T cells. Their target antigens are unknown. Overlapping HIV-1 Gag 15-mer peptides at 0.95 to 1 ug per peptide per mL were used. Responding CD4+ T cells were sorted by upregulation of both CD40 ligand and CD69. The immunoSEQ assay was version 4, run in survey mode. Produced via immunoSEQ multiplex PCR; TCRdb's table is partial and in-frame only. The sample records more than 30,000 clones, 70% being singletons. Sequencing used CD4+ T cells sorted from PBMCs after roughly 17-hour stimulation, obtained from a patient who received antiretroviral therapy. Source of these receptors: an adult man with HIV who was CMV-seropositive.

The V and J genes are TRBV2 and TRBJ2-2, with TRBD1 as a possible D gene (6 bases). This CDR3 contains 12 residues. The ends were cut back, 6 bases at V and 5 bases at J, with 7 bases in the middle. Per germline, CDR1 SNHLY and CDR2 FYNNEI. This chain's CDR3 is CASSGQTGELFF. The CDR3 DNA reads TGTGCCAGCAGCGGACAGACCGGGGAGCTGTTTTTT.

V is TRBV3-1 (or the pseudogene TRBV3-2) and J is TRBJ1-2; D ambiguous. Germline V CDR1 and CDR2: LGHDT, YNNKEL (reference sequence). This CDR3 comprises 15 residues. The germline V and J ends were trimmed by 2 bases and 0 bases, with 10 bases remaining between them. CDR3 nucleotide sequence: TGTGCCAGCAGCCAACCTCAGTTTCCTAACTATGGCTACACCTTC. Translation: CASSQPQFPNYGYTF.

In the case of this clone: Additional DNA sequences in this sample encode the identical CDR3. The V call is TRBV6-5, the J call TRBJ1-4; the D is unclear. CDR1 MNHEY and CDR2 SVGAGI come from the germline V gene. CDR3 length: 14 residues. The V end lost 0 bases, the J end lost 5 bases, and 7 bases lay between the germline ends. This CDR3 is CASSYSGPNEKLFF. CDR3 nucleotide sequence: TGTGCCAGCAGTTACTCAGGACCAAATGAAAAACTGTTTTTT.

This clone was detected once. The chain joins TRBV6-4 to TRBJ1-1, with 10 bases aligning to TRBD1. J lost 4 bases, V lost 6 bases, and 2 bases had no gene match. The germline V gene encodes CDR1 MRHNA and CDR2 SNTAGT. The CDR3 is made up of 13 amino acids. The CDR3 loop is CASRGQGSTEAFF. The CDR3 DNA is TGTGCCAGCAGGGGACAGGGGTCCACTGAAGCTTTCTTT.

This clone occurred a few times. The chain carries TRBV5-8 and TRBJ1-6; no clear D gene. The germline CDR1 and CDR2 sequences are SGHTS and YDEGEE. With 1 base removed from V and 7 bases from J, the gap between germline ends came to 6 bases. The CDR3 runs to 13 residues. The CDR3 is CASSLYSNSPLHF. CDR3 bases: TGTGCCAGCAGCTTGTACTCCAATTCACCCCTCCACTTT.

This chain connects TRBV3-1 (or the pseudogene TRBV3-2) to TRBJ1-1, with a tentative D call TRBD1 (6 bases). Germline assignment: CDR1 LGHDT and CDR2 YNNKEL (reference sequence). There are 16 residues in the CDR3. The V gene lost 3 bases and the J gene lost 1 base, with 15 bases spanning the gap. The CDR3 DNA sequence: TGTGCCAGCAGCCAGGGCGTTGGACAGCGGAACACTGAAGCTTTCTTT. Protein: CASSQGVGQRNTEAFF.

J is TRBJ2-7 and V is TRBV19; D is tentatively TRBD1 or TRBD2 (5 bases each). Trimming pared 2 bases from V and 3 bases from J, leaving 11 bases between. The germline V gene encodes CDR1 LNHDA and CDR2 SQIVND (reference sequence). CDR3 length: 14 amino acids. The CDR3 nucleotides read TGTGCCAGTAGTATAAGGGACGGCTTCTACGAGCAGTACTTC. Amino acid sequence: CASSIRDGFYEQYF.

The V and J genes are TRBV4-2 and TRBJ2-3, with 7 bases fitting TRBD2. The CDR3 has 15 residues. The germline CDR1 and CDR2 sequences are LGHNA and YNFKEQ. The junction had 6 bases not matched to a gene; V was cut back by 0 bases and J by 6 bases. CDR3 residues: CASSQDAAGEDTQYF. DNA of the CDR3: TGTGCCAGCAGCCAAGATGCGGCGGGGGAGGATACGCAGTATTTT.

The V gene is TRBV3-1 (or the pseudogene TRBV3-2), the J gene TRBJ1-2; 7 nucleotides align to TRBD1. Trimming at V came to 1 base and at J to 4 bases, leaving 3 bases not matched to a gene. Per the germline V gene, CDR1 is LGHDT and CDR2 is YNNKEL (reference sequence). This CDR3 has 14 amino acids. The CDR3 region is CASSQGWDSYGYTF. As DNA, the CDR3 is TGTGCCAGCAGCCAAGGTTGGGACAGCTATGGCTACACCTTC.

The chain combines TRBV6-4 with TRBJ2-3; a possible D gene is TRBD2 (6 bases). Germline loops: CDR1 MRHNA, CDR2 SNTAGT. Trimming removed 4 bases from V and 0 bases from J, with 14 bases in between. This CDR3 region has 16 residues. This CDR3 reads CASSAAAGISTDTQYF. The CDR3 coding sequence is TGTGCCAGCAGTGCGGCGGCGGGGATTAGCACAGATACGCAGTATTTT.

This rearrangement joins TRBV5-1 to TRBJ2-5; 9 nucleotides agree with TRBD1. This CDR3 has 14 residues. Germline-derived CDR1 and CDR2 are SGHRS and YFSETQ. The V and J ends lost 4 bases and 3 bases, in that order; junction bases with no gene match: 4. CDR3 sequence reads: CASSADRGEETQYF. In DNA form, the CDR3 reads TGCGCCAGCAGCGCCGACAGGGGGGAAGAGACCCAGTACTTC. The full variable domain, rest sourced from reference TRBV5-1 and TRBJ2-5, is KAGVTQTPRYLIKTRGQQVTLSCSPISGHRSVSWYQQTPGQGLQFLFEYFSETQRNKGNFPGRFSGRQFSNSRSEMNVSTLELGDSALYLCASSADRGEETQYFGPGTRLLVL.

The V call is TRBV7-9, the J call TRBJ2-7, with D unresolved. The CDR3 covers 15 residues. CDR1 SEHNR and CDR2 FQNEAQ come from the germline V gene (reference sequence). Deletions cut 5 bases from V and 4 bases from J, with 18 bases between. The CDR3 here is CASSPRTTGVYEQYF. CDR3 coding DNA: TGTGCCAGCAGCCCCCGGACGACTGGAGTATACGAGCAGTACTTC.

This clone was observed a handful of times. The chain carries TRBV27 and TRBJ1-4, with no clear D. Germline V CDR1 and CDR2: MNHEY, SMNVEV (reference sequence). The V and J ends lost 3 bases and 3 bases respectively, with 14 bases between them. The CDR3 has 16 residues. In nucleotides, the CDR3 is TGTGCCAGCAGTTTGTCGCCGGCCTACTCTAATGAAAAACTGTTTTTT. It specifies CASSLSPAYSNEKLFF.

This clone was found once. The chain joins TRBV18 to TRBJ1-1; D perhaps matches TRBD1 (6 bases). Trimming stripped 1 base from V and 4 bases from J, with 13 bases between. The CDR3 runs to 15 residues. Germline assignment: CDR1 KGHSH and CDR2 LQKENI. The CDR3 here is CASSPQGGGVTEAFF. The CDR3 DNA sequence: TGTGCCAGCTCACCACAGGGAGGGGGAGTCACTGAAGCTTTCTTT. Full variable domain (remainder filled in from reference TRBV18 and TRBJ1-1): NAGVMQNPRHLVRRRGQEARLRCSPMKGHSHVYWYRQLPEEGLKFMVYLQKENIIDESGMPKERFSAEFPKEGPSILRIQQVVRGDSAAYFCASSPQGGGVTEAFFGQGTRLTVV.

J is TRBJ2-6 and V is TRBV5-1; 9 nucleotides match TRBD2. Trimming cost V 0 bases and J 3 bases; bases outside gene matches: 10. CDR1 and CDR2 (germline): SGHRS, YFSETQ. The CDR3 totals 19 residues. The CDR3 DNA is TGCGCCAGCAGCTTGGGCTTCACCGGGACTAGCCGTGGGGCCAACGTCCTGACTTTC. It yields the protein CASSLGFTGTSRGANVLTF.

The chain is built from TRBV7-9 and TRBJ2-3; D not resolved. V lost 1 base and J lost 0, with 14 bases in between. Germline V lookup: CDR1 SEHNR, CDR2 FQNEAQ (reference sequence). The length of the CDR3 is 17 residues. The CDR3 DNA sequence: TGTGCCAGCAGCTTAGATGGGCCAGCCTCTAGCACAGATACGCAGTATTTT. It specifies CASSLDGPASSTDTQYF.

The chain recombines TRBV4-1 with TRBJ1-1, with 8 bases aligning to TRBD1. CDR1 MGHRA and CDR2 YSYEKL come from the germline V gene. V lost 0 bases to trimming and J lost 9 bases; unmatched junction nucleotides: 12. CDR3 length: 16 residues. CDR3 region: CASSQDISYRGVQAFF. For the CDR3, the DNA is TGCGCCAGCAGCCAAGATATCAGCTACAGGGGGGTTCAAGCTTTCTTT.

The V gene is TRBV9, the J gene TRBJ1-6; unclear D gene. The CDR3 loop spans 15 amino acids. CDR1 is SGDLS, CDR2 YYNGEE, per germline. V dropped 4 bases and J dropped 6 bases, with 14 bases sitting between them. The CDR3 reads CASSLREESNSPLHF. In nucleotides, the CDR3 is TGTGCCAGCAGCCTACGGGAGGAAAGTAATTCACCCCTCCACTTT.

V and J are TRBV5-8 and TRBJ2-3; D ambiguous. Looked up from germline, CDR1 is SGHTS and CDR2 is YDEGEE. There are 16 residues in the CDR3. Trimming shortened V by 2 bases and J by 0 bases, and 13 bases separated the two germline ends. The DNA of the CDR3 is TGTGCCAGCAGCTTAGAGGCAGGCCTTAGCACAGATACGCAGTATTTT. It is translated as CASSLEAGLSTDTQYF.

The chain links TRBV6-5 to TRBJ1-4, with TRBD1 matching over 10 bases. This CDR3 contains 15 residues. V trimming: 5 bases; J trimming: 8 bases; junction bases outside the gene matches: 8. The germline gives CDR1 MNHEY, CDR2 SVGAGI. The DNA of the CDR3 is TGTGCCAGCAGTCCTCGGACAGGGGGGTGGGAAAAACTGTTTTTT. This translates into CASSPRTGGWEKLFF.

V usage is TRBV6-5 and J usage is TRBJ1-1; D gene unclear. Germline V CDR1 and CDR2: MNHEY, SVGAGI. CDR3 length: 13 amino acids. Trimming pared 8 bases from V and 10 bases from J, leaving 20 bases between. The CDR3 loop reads CASGSPKGLRAFF. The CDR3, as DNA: TGTGCCAGCGGATCCCCGAAAGGGTTGAGAGCTTTCTTT.

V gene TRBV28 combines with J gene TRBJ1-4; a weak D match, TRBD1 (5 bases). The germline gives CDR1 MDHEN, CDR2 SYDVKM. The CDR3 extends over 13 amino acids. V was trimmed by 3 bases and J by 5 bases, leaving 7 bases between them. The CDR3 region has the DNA TGTGCCAGCAGTTTGCCAGGGAATGAAAAACTGTTTTTT. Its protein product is CASSLPGNEKLFF.

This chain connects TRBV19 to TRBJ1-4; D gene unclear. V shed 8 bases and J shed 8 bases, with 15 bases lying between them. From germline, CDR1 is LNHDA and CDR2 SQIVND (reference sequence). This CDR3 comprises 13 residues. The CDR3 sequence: CASSEAGGEKLFF. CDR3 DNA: TGTGCCAGTTCCGAGGCCGGCGGGGAAAAACTGTTTTTT. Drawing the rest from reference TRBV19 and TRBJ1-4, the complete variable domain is DGGITQSPKYLFRKEGQNVTLSCEQNLNHDAMYWYRQDPGQGLRLIYYSQIVNDFQKGDIAEGYSVSREKKESFPLTVTSAQKNPTAFYLCASSEAGGEKLFFGSGTQLSVL.

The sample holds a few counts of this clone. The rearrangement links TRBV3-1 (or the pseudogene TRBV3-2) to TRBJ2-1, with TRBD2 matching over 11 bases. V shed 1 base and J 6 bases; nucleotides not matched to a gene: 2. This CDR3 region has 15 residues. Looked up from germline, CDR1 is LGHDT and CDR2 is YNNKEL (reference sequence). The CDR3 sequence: CASSQVGTSGNEQFF. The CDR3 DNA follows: TGTGCCAGCAGCCAAGTTGGGACTAGCGGCAATGAGCAGTTCTTC.

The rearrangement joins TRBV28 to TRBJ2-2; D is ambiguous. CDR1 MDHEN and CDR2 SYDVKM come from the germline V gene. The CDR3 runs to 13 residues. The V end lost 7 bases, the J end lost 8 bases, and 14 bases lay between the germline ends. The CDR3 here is CASKVDRRGELFF. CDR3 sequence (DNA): TGTGCCAGCAAGGTCGACCGCAGGGGGGAGCTGTTTTTT.

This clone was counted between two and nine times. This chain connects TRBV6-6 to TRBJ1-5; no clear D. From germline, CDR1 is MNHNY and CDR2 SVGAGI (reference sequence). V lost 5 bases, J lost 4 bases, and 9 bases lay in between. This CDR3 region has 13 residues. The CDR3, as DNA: TGTGCCAGCAGTATACAGCAAAATCAGCCCCAGCATTTT. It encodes CASSIQQNQPQHF.